The 27 T cell receptor beta chains below were found in one sample sequenced in a study of T cell responses to AZD1222 COVID-19 vaccine. Only in-frame clones appear in the TCRdb table, and some are missing; sequencing was by immunoSEQ multiplex PCR. The table records under 140,000 clones, around 93% of them present only once. Specimen: peripheral blood, collected on day 0 of AZD1222 vaccination. The receptors were sampled from an adult in good health.

The rearrangement joins TRBV2 to TRBJ1-2, with D possibly TRBD1 on 5 matching bases. Germline lookup yields CDR1 SNHLY and CDR2 FYNNEI. V was clipped by 1 base and J by 2 bases, with 11 bases between them. This CDR3 is 15 amino acids long. The CDR3 here is CASSEGDGRNYGYTF. CDR3 bases: TGTGCCAGCAGTGAAGGGGACGGGAGAAACTATGGCTACACCTTC.

This clone was counted once. This chain joins TRBV6-5 and TRBJ1-3; no clear D. Germline V gene sequence: CDR1 MNHEY, CDR2 SVGAGI. V lost 4 bases to trimming and J lost 6 bases, with 10 bases between them. There are 13 residues in the CDR3. The CDR3 DNA reads TGTGCCAGCAGTTCCACCTTGAAAAACACCATATATTTT. This encodes CASSSTLKNTIYF.

The V gene is TRBV28, the J gene TRBJ1-1, with 8 bases identical to TRBD1. The CDR3 extends over 14 amino acids. Germline CDR1 and CDR2: MDHEN and SYDVKM. With 3 bases clipped from V and 5 bases from J, the junction kept 5 bases outside the gene matches. CDR3 DNA: TGTGCCAGCAGTTTGGACAGGGCCAGGACTGAAGCTTTCTTT. Protein sequence: CASSLDRARTEAFF.

The genes are TRBV7-2 and TRBJ2-3, with D maybe TRBD1 (6 bases). CDR3 size: 16 residues. CDR1 SGHTA and CDR2 FQGNSA come from the germline V gene. V was cut by 5 bases and J by 2 bases, with 17 bases left in between. The CDR3 sequence is CASSRYETGFTDTQYF. CDR3 DNA sequence: TGTGCCAGCAGCCGCTACGAGACAGGCTTCACAGATACGCAGTATTTT.

The chain combines TRBV10-3 with TRBJ2-7, with D uncertain. In germline, CDR1 is ENHRY, CDR2 SYGVKD. This CDR3 region has 13 residues. The germline V and J ends were trimmed by 3 bases and 1 base, with 7 bases remaining between them. This CDR3 reads CAISELGSYEQYF. In DNA form, the CDR3 reads TGTGCCATCAGTGAACTGGGGTCCTACGAGCAGTACTTC.

This rearrangement joins TRBV30 to TRBJ2-7; D possibly uses TRBD1 or TRBD2 (6 bases each). The CDR3 runs to 13 residues. V lost 1 base and J lost 5, with 12 bases in between. Germline V lookup: CDR1 GTSNPN, CDR2 SVGIG (reference sequence). CDR3 sequence reads: CAWSGVGGDEQYF. The CDR3 DNA reads TGTGCCTGGAGTGGAGTCGGGGGCGACGAGCAGTACTTC.

The chain has TRBV19 and TRBJ2-7; D may be TRBD1 (6 bases). V shed 6 bases and J shed 3 bases, with 12 bases lying between them. The CDR3 consists of 13 residues. Germline CDR1 LNHDA, CDR2 SQIVND (reference sequence). The CDR3 region is CASSTGTYYEQYF. In DNA form, the CDR3 reads TGTGCCAGTAGCACCGGGACATACTACGAGCAGTACTTC.

The chain has TRBV2 and TRBJ2-3; tentative D call: TRBD1 (6 bases). Germline lookup yields CDR1 SNHLY and CDR2 FYNNEI. V lost 7 bases to trimming and J lost 0 bases, with 11 bases between them. The CDR3 is made up of 14 amino acids. CDR3 bases: TGTGCCAGCACCAGGACAGCTAGCACAGATACGCAGTATTTT. It translates to CASTRTASTDTQYF.

The chain couples TRBV14 to TRBJ2-3, with D possibly being TRBD1 or TRBD2 (5 bases each). Trimming stripped 1 base from V and 2 bases from J, with 10 bases between. CDR3 size: 15 residues. Per germline, CDR1 SGHDN and CDR2 FVKESK. The CDR3 spells CASSQGDRYTDTQYF. In DNA form, the CDR3 reads TGTGCCAGCAGCCAAGGGGACCGATACACAGATACGCAGTATTTT.

The chain's CDR3 is CASSYDAYEQYF. The CDR3 DNA reads as TGTGCCAGCAGTTACGATGCGTACGAGCAGTACTTC. V gene TRBV6-5 combines with J gene TRBJ2-7; D is unclear. Between the trimmed V and J ends, which lost 2 bases and 4 bases, there was a span of 6 bases. Germline V gene lookup returns CDR1 MNHEY and CDR2 SVGAGI. The CDR3 is 12 amino acids.

The gene calls are TRBV2 and TRBJ1-5, with 8 nucleotides matching TRBD1. CDR3 size: 15 residues. The ends lost 4 bases at V and 2 bases at J; junction bases unmatched: 4. Germline CDR1 and CDR2: SNHLY and FYNNEI. The CDR3 nucleotides are TGTGCCAGCAGTGTGGAGACAGGGGGCAATCAGCCCCAGCATTTT. Its protein is CASSVETGGNQPQHF.

The genes are TRBV9 and TRBJ1-1; D ambiguous. CDR1 is SGDLS and CDR2 is YYNGEE in the germline V gene. CDR3 length: 15 amino acids. Trimming removed 4 bases at V and 3 bases at J, with 16 bases between. The CDR3 coding sequence is TGTGCCAGCAGCCCGTGGGCTCTCGCGGACACTGAAGCTTTCTTT. This sequence encodes CASSPWALADTEAFF.

The chain carries TRBV2 and TRBJ1-4; TRBD1 might be the D (5 bases). Germline V CDR1 and CDR2: SNHLY, FYNNEI. The CDR3 is made up of 14 amino acids. V lost 7 bases, J lost 4 bases, and 13 bases lay in between. The CDR3 is CASTEGQINEKLFF. In DNA, the CDR3 is TGTGCCAGCACTGAGGGGCAAATTAATGAAAAACTGTTTTTT.

This sequence joins TRBV15 and TRBJ1-2; D might be TRBD1 (6 bases). The CDR3 runs to 16 residues. The germline V gene encodes CDR1 LNHNV and CDR2 YYDKDF (reference sequence). The V and J ends lost 5 bases and 8 bases respectively, with 24 bases between them. The DNA for the CDR3 is TGTGCCACCAGCCGAGGGGGTCAGGAGGTCCTGCGCGGCTACACCTTC. This encodes CATSRGGQEVLRGYTF.

V usage is TRBV6-4 and J usage is TRBJ2-2, with D possibly matching TRBD2 (6 bases). CDR3 length: 15 residues. The V gene lost 4 bases and the J gene lost 1 base, with 10 bases spanning the gap. Germline V CDR1 and CDR2: MRHNA, SNTAGT. Written as DNA, the CDR3 is TGTGCCAGCAGTGTCCGGGGGAGGAACACCGGGGAGCTGTTTTTT. Amino acids: CASSVRGRNTGELFF.

The rearrangement uses TRBV3-1 (or the pseudogene TRBV3-2) and TRBJ1-5, with D maybe TRBD1 (5 bases). CDR3 size: 14 residues. CDR1 is LGHDT and CDR2 is YNNKEL in the germline V gene (reference sequence). V was clipped by 3 bases and J by 9 bases, with 15 bases between them. In DNA form, the CDR3 reads TGTGCCAGCAGCCAGGGGGAGAAACGGACGCCCCAGCATTTT. It translates to CASSQGEKRTPQHF.

This chain connects TRBV30 to TRBJ1-2; TRBD1 aligns across 11 bases. After removal of 3 bases from V and 4 bases from J, the junction contained 7 bases not matched to a gene. Germline values: CDR1 GTSNPN, CDR2 SVGIG (reference sequence). The CDR3 loop spans 15 amino acids. This CDR3 is CAWSGGTGGPYGYTF. CDR3 nucleotides: TGTGCCTGGAGCGGGGGGACAGGGGGACCCTATGGCTACACCTTC.

This clone has more than one count but fewer than ten. The chain is built from TRBV2 and TRBJ1-1, with no clear D. Germline-derived CDR1 and CDR2 are SNHLY and FYNNEI. The CDR3 has 13 residues. The V gene lost 5 bases and the J gene lost 11 bases, with 18 bases spanning the gap. The CDR3 coding sequence is TGTGCCAGCAGTCAGGACGGACCACTGGGGGCTTTCTTT. Its translation is CASSQDGPLGAFF. The full variable domain, with the rest looked up from reference TRBV2 and TRBJ1-1, is EPEVTQTPSHQVTQMGQEVILRCVPISNHLYFYWYRQILGQKVEFLVSFYNNEISEKSEIFDDQFSVERPDGSNFTLKIRSTKLEDSAMYFCASSQDGPLGAFFGQGTRLTVV.

This chain connects TRBV7-9 to TRBJ2-2; D is unresolved. The CDR3 contains 13 residues. V dropped 0 bases and J dropped 7 bases, with 6 bases sitting between them. Germline values: CDR1 SEHNR, CDR2 FQNEAQ (reference sequence). CDR3: CASSLAVGGELFF. As DNA, the CDR3 is TGTGCCAGCAGCTTAGCCGTAGGCGGGGAGCTGTTTTTT.

This clone was seen a single time. The rearrangement joins TRBV28 to TRBJ1-5; D might be TRBD1 (5 bases). Germline CDR1 is MDHEN and CDR2 is SYDVKM. V was shortened by 7 bases and J by 6 bases, with 10 bases between the two germline ends. The CDR3 runs 12 residues. Written as DNA, the CDR3 is TGTGCCAGCAAGACAGCTCTTCAGCCCCAGCATTTT. Encoded protein: CASKTALQPQHF.

This chain uses TRBV6-5 with TRBJ1-1; 8 bases line up with TRBD1. Germline CDR1 reads MNHEY; CDR2 reads SVGAGI. This CDR3 has 15 amino acids. V was clipped by 0 bases and J by 3 bases; unmatched bases: 3. CDR3 sequence: CASSYSTGGDTEAFF. CDR3 bases: TGTGCCAGCAGTTACTCTACAGGGGGTGACACTGAAGCTTTCTTT.

The chain links TRBV6-5 to TRBJ1-4; 7 bases are shared with TRBD1. The germline CDR1 and CDR2 sequences are MNHEY and SVGAGI. V was pared by 0 bases and J by 8 bases, with 6 bases of the junction left unmatched. The CDR3 extends over 15 amino acids. The CDR3 region is CASSYSTGPKEKLFF. The CDR3 DNA reads as TGTGCCAGCAGTTACTCGACAGGGCCAAAAGAAAAACTGTTTTTT.

CDR3: CASSSSGSPPGEQYF. The DNA of the CDR3 is TGTGCCAGCAGCTCGAGCGGTAGCCCTCCGGGTGAGCAGTACTTC. This chain links TRBV9 with TRBJ2-7; D possibly corresponds to TRBD2 (5 bases). Germline V gene sequence: CDR1 SGDLS, CDR2 YYNGEE. CDR3 length equals 15 residues. Trimming pared 4 bases from V and 7 bases from J, leaving 21 bases between.

The chain has TRBV3-1 (or the pseudogene TRBV3-2) and TRBJ1-2; D gene uncertain. This CDR3 has 15 amino acids. V was trimmed by 2 bases and J by 7 bases, leaving 17 bases between them. Germline V gives CDR1 LGHDT, CDR2 YNNKEL (reference sequence). In nucleotides, the CDR3 is TGTGCCAGCAGCCAAAGTATGACGGTCAAGGGTGGCTACACCTTC. It codes for CASSQSMTVKGGYTF.

V usage is TRBV27 and J usage is TRBJ2-1; weak D call: TRBD2 (7 bases). This CDR3 spans 14 amino acids. V was cut by 5 bases and J by 9 bases, with 17 bases left in between. Looked up from germline, CDR1 is MNHEY and CDR2 is SMNVEV (reference sequence). DNA for the CDR3: TGTGCCAGCAGTCCCCTCGGGGGGCCTGGTGAGCAGTTCTTC. Protein: CASSPLGGPGEQFF.

The rearrangement joins TRBV15 to TRBJ1-6; D is undetermined. Looked up from germline, CDR1 is LNHNV and CDR2 is YYDKDF (reference sequence). V lost 3 bases and J 6 bases, leaving 6 bases between the germline ends. CDR3 size: 13 residues. As DNA, the CDR3 is TGTGCCACCAGCAGCGGACCTAATTCACCCCTCCACTTT. Encoded protein: CATSSGPNSPLHF. Based on the CDR3 plus reference TRBV15 and TRBJ1-6, the full variable domain is DAMVIQNPRYQVTQFGKPVTLSCSQTLNHNVMYWYQQKSSQAPKLLFHYYDKDFNNEADTPDNFQSRRPNTSFCFLDIRSPGLGDTAMYLCATSSGPNSPLHFGNGTRLTVT.

The J gene is TRBJ1-2, the V gene TRBV2; D remains ambiguous. With 3 bases removed from V and 6 bases from J, the gap between germline ends came to 17 bases. Germline V gene sequence: CDR1 SNHLY, CDR2 FYNNEI. CDR3 size: 15 residues. The chain's CDR3 is CASSEIGERTDGYTF. CDR3 in DNA: TGTGCCAGCAGTGAGATTGGGGAGCGCACCGATGGCTACACCTTC.